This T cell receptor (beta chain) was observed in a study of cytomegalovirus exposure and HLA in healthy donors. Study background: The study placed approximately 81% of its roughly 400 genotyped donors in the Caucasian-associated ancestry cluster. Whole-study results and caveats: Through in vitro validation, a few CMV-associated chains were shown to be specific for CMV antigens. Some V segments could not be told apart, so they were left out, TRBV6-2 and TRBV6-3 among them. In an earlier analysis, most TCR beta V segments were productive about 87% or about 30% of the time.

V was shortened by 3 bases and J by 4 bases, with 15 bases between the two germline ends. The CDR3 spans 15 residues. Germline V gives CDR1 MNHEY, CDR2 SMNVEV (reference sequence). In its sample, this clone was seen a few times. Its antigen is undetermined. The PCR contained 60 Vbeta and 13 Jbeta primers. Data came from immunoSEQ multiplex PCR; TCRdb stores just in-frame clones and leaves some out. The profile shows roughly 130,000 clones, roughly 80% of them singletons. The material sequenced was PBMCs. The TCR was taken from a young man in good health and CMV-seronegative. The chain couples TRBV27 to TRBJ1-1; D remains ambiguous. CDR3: CASSLTGNSGTEAFF. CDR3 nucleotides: TGTGCCAGCAGTTTGACGGGGAATAGCGGCACTGAAGCTTTCTTT.